This is a list of T cell receptor beta chains from one sample in a study of blood T cell repertoires in COVID-19. Measured with immunoSEQ multiplex PCR; TCRdb has only the in-frame clones, and not every one. The sample records 130,000 to 150,000 clones, over 70% being singletons. Material: peripheral blood. Source of these receptors: a man older than 75 with acute or convalescent COVID-19. Both conserved end residues are part of each CDR3. D genes are given only for firm matches. Clone size, where shown, is once, few, many, or a class for clones that have expanded.

cdr3_aa: CASSVGSTLRDTQYF
cdr3_nt: TGTGCCAGCAGCGTAGGGTCTACTCTAAGAGATACGCAGTATTTT
clone_size: -
j_call: TRBJ2-3
d_call: -
v_call: TRBV9

cdr3_aa: CASSLGGSQNTEAFF
cdr3_nt: TGCGCCAGCAGCTTAGGGGGCTCTCAAAACACTGAAGCTTTCTTT
clone_size: -
j_call: TRBJ1-1
d_call: TRBD1
v_call: TRBV5-1

cdr3_aa: CASSLGAGEAFF
cdr3_nt: TGTGCCAGCAGCTTAGGGGCAGGCGAAGCTTTCTTT
clone_size: -
j_call: TRBJ1-1
d_call: -
v_call: TRBV7-9

cdr3_aa: CASSYRDTFGGYTF
cdr3_nt: TGTGCCAGCAGTTACCGGGACACGTTCGGGGGCTACACCTTC
clone_size: -
j_call: TRBJ1-2
d_call: -
v_call: TRBV6-5

cdr3_aa: CASSPGQIDGYTF
cdr3_nt: TGTGCCAGCTCACCAGGACAGATTGATGGCTACACCTTC
clone_size: -
j_call: TRBJ1-2
d_call: -
v_call: TRBV18

cdr3_aa: CASSKGLAVRGELFF
cdr3_nt: TGTGCCAGTAGTAAGGGACTAGCGGTACGCGGGGAGCTGTTTTTT
clone_size: -
j_call: TRBJ2-2
d_call: TRBD2
v_call: TRBV19

cdr3_aa: CASSVFPRGRTGELFF
cdr3_nt: TGTGCCAGCAGCGTATTCCCGCGGGGAAGGACCGGGGAGCTGTTTTTT
clone_size: -
j_call: TRBJ2-2
d_call: -
v_call: TRBV9

cdr3_aa: CAISESTLDEQFF
cdr3_nt: TGTGCCATCAGTGAGTCAACTTTGGATGAGCAGTTCTTC
clone_size: -
j_call: TRBJ2-1
d_call: -
v_call: TRBV10-3

cdr3_aa: CASSAEPNQETQYF
cdr3_nt: TGTGCCAGTAGTGCGGAGCCTAACCAAGAGACCCAGTACTTC
clone_size: -
j_call: TRBJ2-5
d_call: -
v_call: TRBV19

cdr3_aa: CASSTGQSYEQYF
cdr3_nt: TGTGCCAGCAGTACGGGACAGTCCTACGAGCAGTACTTC
clone_size: -
j_call: TRBJ2-7
d_call: TRBD1
v_call: TRBV12-3/TRBV12-4

cdr3_aa: CSVALTGTNEKLFF
cdr3_nt: TGCAGCGTGGCGTTGACAGGCACAAATGAAAAACTGTTTTTT
clone_size: -
j_call: TRBJ1-4
d_call: -
v_call: TRBV29-1

cdr3_aa: CASSWTGDGYTF
cdr3_nt: TGTGCCAGCAGTTGGACAGGGGATGGCTACACCTTC
clone_size: -
j_call: TRBJ1-2
d_call: TRBD1
v_call: TRBV6-5

cdr3_aa: CASSLAGTATNEKLFF
cdr3_nt: TGTGCCAGCAGCTTAGCCGGGACTGCAACTAATGAAAAACTGTTTTTT
clone_size: -
j_call: TRBJ1-4
d_call: -
v_call: TRBV7-9

cdr3_aa: CASSTTPMNTEAFF
cdr3_nt: TGTGCCAGCAGTACAACACCAATGAACACTGAAGCTTTCTTT
clone_size: -
j_call: TRBJ1-1
d_call: -
v_call: TRBV28

cdr3_aa: CASLPGQGYGYTF
cdr3_nt: TGTGCCAGTTTACCGGGACAGGGGTATGGCTACACCTTC
clone_size: -
j_call: TRBJ1-2
d_call: TRBD1
v_call: TRBV6-5

cdr3_aa: CASSRRGSSSTDTQYF
cdr3_nt: TGTGCCAGCAGCCGTCGCGGCTCTTCTAGCACAGATACGCAGTATTTT
clone_size: -
j_call: TRBJ2-3
d_call: -
v_call: TRBV7-9

cdr3_aa: CASRRTEFGYTF
cdr3_nt: TGTGCCAGCAGGAGGACAGAGTTTGGCTACACCTTC
clone_size: few
j_call: TRBJ1-2
d_call: -
v_call: TRBV2

cdr3_aa: CASSQVLTLSGYNEQFF
cdr3_nt: TGCGCCAGCAGCCAAGTCTTGACTCTCTCGGGTTACAATGAGCAGTTCTTC
clone_size: -
j_call: TRBJ2-1
d_call: -
v_call: TRBV4-1

cdr3_aa: CSVEAGNRETQYF
cdr3_nt: TGCAGCGTTGAGGCCGGGAACCGGGAGACCCAGTACTTC
clone_size: -
j_call: TRBJ2-5
d_call: -
v_call: TRBV29-1

cdr3_aa: CASSAVTGGRGEKLFF
cdr3_nt: TGTGCCAGCAGTGCCGTCACAGGGGGTCGAGGTGAAAAACTGTTTTTT
clone_size: -
j_call: TRBJ1-4
d_call: TRBD1
v_call: TRBV2

cdr3_aa: CSVDPYQGGLTEAFF
cdr3_nt: TGCAGCGTTGACCCGTACCAAGGGGGTCTGACTGAAGCTTTCTTT
clone_size: -
j_call: TRBJ1-1
d_call: -
v_call: TRBV29-1

cdr3_aa: CASSLSFQETQYF
cdr3_nt: TGTGCCAGCAGCTTGTCGTTCCAAGAGACCCAGTACTTC
clone_size: -
j_call: TRBJ2-5
d_call: -
v_call: TRBV11-2

cdr3_aa: CASSVGHGTSRSGELFF
cdr3_nt: TGTGCCAGCAGCGTAGGCCACGGGACTAGCAGGTCCGGGGAGCTGTTTTTT
clone_size: -
j_call: TRBJ2-2
d_call: TRBD2
v_call: TRBV9

cdr3_aa: CASSPGGGNEQFF
cdr3_nt: TGTGCCAGCAGCCCGGGGGGAGGCAATGAGCAGTTCTTC
clone_size: -
j_call: TRBJ2-1
d_call: TRBD2
v_call: TRBV7-3

cdr3_aa: CASSLSLGWASGQETQYF
cdr3_nt: TGTGCCAGCAGCTTATCACTGGGGTGGGCTAGCGGCCAAGAGACCCAGTACTTC
clone_size: -
j_call: TRBJ2-5
d_call: TRBD2
v_call: TRBV7-2

cdr3_aa: CASSPTTSGGKETQYF
cdr3_nt: TGTGCCAGCTCACCAACGACTAGCGGGGGTAAAGAGACCCAGTACTTC
clone_size: -
j_call: TRBJ2-5
d_call: TRBD2
v_call: TRBV18

cdr3_aa: CASSPLAGGLSYTF
cdr3_nt: TGTGCCAGCAGCCCCCTAGCAGGCGGACTGAGCTACACCTTC
clone_size: -
j_call: TRBJ1-2
d_call: -
v_call: TRBV7-2

cdr3_aa: CASSIQQGADEAFF
cdr3_nt: TGCGCCAGCAGCATCCAACAGGGGGCGGATGAAGCTTTCTTT
clone_size: -
j_call: TRBJ1-1
d_call: TRBD1
v_call: TRBV5-1

cdr3_aa: CASSAGWWETQYF
cdr3_nt: TGTGCCAGCAGTGCGGGGTGGTGGGAGACCCAGTACTTC
clone_size: -
j_call: TRBJ2-5
d_call: -
v_call: TRBV2

cdr3_aa: CASSVVGDTDTQYF
cdr3_nt: TGTGCCAGCAGCGTAGTCGGGGACACAGATACGCAGTATTTT
clone_size: -
j_call: TRBJ2-3
d_call: -
v_call: TRBV9

cdr3_aa: CASSPGVLSSYEQYF
cdr3_nt: TGCGCCAGCAGCCCCGGGGTCTTGAGCTCCTACGAGCAGTACTTC
clone_size: -
j_call: TRBJ2-7
d_call: -
v_call: TRBV5-1

cdr3_aa: CASTLDRAVGKIYGYTF
cdr3_nt: TGTGCCAGTACCCTAGACAGGGCCGTGGGTAAGATCTATGGCTACACCTTC
clone_size: -
j_call: TRBJ1-2
d_call: TRBD1
v_call: TRBV19

cdr3_aa: CASSQSGRANEQYF
cdr3_nt: TGTGCCAGCAGCCAAAGTGGGAGGGCCAACGAGCAGTACTTC
clone_size: -
j_call: TRBJ2-7
d_call: TRBD2
v_call: TRBV3-1/TRBV3-2

cdr3_aa: CASSQDRRTQYF
cdr3_nt: TGTGCCAGCAGCCAAGATCGGAGGACCCAGTACTTC
clone_size: -
j_call: TRBJ2-5
d_call: -
v_call: TRBV3-1/TRBV3-2

cdr3_aa: CASSLGSGGELFF
cdr3_nt: TGTGCCAGCAGCTTAGGAAGCGGAGGGGAGCTGTTTTTT
clone_size: -
j_call: TRBJ2-2
d_call: -
v_call: TRBV7-6

cdr3_aa: CASSEWGGASHEQFF
cdr3_nt: TGTGCCAGCAGTGAATGGGGCGGGGCGTCCCATGAGCAGTTCTTC
clone_size: -
j_call: TRBJ2-1
d_call: -
v_call: TRBV2

cdr3_aa: CASIAGTGGNQPQHF
cdr3_nt: TGTGCCAGCATCGCCGGGACAGGGGGCAATCAGCCCCAGCATTTT
clone_size: -
j_call: TRBJ1-5
d_call: TRBD1
v_call: TRBV6-5

cdr3_aa: CASSASGAGSYEQYF
cdr3_nt: TGTGCCAGCAGCGCCAGCGGCGCGGGGTCCTACGAGCAGTACTTC
clone_size: -
j_call: TRBJ2-7
d_call: -
v_call: TRBV7-8

cdr3_aa: CASSMPSGGGNQPQHF
cdr3_nt: TGTGCCAGTAGTATGCCGTCAGGGGGCGGCAATCAGCCCCAGCATTTT
clone_size: -
j_call: TRBJ1-5
d_call: TRBD1
v_call: TRBV19

cdr3_aa: CASSYRDFGSPLHF
cdr3_nt: TGTGCCAGCAGTTACCGGGACTTCGGGTCACCCCTCCACTTT
clone_size: -
j_call: TRBJ1-6
d_call: -
v_call: TRBV6-6

cdr3_aa: CASSSAGINYGYTF
cdr3_nt: TGTGCCAGCAGTTCCGCAGGGATTAACTATGGCTACACCTTC
clone_size: once
j_call: TRBJ1-2
d_call: -
v_call: TRBV3-1/TRBV3-2

cdr3_aa: CASSSGGTTYGYTF
cdr3_nt: TGTGCCAGCAGTTCAGGGGGCACGACCTATGGCTACACCTTC
clone_size: -
j_call: TRBJ1-2
d_call: TRBD1
v_call: TRBV6-1

cdr3_aa: CASSEQGQPMNQPQHF
cdr3_nt: TGTGCCAGCAGTGAACAGGGACAGCCAATGAATCAGCCCCAGCATTTT
clone_size: -
j_call: TRBJ1-5
d_call: TRBD1
v_call: TRBV6-1

cdr3_aa: CASSQVATNEKLFF
cdr3_nt: TGTGCCAGCAGCCAGGTTGCAACTAATGAAAAACTGTTTTTT
clone_size: -
j_call: TRBJ1-4
d_call: -
v_call: TRBV9

cdr3_aa: CASSYAGDGEQYF
cdr3_nt: TGTGCCAGCAGTTACGCAGGGGACGGCGAGCAGTACTTC
clone_size: -
j_call: TRBJ2-7
d_call: -
v_call: TRBV6-5

cdr3_aa: CASSPGQASYNEQFF
cdr3_nt: TGTGCCAGCAGCCCGGGACAGGCGAGCTACAATGAGCAGTTCTTC
clone_size: -
j_call: TRBJ2-1
d_call: TRBD1
v_call: TRBV6-2/TRBV6-3

cdr3_aa: CASSSTLGGYEQYF
cdr3_nt: TGTGCCAGCAGCTCCACCCTCGGGGGCTACGAGCAGTACTTC
clone_size: -
j_call: TRBJ2-7
d_call: -
v_call: TRBV9

cdr3_aa: CASSFDGMSGETQYF
cdr3_nt: TGCGCCAGCAGCTTTGACGGGATGTCCGGAGAGACCCAGTACTTC
clone_size: -
j_call: TRBJ2-5
d_call: -
v_call: TRBV5-1

cdr3_aa: CASSLSISYEQYF
cdr3_nt: TGTGCCAGCAGTTTATCAATCAGCTACGAGCAGTACTTC
clone_size: once
j_call: TRBJ2-7
d_call: -
v_call: TRBV27

cdr3_aa: CASSLFSGDSNQPQHF
cdr3_nt: TGTGCCAGCAGTTTATTCTCGGGGGATAGCAATCAGCCCCAGCATTTT
clone_size: -
j_call: TRBJ1-5
d_call: -
v_call: TRBV28

cdr3_aa: CASSQGVRSSYNSPLHF
cdr3_nt: TGTGCCAGCAGCCAAGGTGTTCGGAGCTCCTATAATTCACCCCTCCACTTT
clone_size: -
j_call: TRBJ1-6
d_call: -
v_call: TRBV3-1/TRBV3-2